These T cell receptor beta chains were read from a single sample in a study of cytomegalovirus exposure and HLA in healthy donors. Repertoires were generated with immunoSEQ multiplex PCR, while TCRdb's copy carries only in-frame clones and drops some. The sample has roughly 120,000 clones; roughly 80% are singletons. Sequencing used PBMCs. Every receptor here comes from a man in his sixties in good health and CMV-seropositive. CDR3s include the opening cysteine and the closing phenylalanine or tryptophan. D genes are given only for firm matches. Clone size, where shown, is once, few, many, or a class for clones that have expanded.

d_call: .; j_call: TRBJ1-1; clone_size: few; cdr3_length: 17; v_call: TRBV6-1; cdr3_aa: CASSEAGSRRVGTEAFF; cdr3_nt: TGTGCCAGCAGTGAAGCCGGTTCGCGCCGGGTAGGCACTGAAGCTTTCTTT
d_call: .; j_call: TRBJ2-5; clone_size: .; cdr3_length: 16; v_call: TRBV10-3; cdr3_aa: CAAHSVGGANQETQYF; cdr3_nt: TGTGCCGCCCACTCGGTGGGGGGGGCAAACCAAGAGACCCAGTACTTC
d_call: .; j_call: TRBJ2-7; clone_size: .; cdr3_length: 19; v_call: TRBV29-1; cdr3_aa: CSVEDWNSGNTPPTYEQYF; cdr3_nt: TGCAGCGTTGAAGATTGGAATTCAGGGAACACACCGCCGACCTACGAGCAGTACTTC
d_call: TRBD1; j_call: TRBJ2-5; clone_size: few; cdr3_length: 13; v_call: TRBV2; cdr3_aa: CASSGDSQETQYF; cdr3_nt: TGTGCCAGCAGTGGGGACAGCCAAGAGACCCAGTACTTC
d_call: TRBD1; j_call: TRBJ1-1; clone_size: .; cdr3_length: 14; v_call: TRBV6-5; cdr3_aa: CASSFRTGNTEAFF; cdr3_nt: TGTGCCAGCAGTTTTAGGACAGGGAACACTGAAGCTTTCTTT
d_call: .; j_call: TRBJ2-1; clone_size: .; cdr3_length: 14; v_call: TRBV6-6; cdr3_aa: CASSYLGLGNEQFF; cdr3_nt: TGTGCCAGCAGTTACCTTGGACTCGGCAATGAGCAGTTCTTC
d_call: TRBD2; j_call: TRBJ2-2; clone_size: few; cdr3_length: 14; v_call: TRBV7-2; cdr3_aa: CASSLSGGTGELFF; cdr3_nt: TGTGCCAGCAGCTTGTCGGGAGGCACCGGGGAGCTGTTTTTT
d_call: .; j_call: TRBJ1-1; clone_size: .; cdr3_length: 13; v_call: TRBV30; cdr3_aa: CAWSIQTGLGAFF; cdr3_nt: TGTGCCTGGAGTATCCAGACAGGCCTGGGGGCTTTCTTT
d_call: .; j_call: TRBJ1-1; clone_size: .; cdr3_length: 14; v_call: TRBV6-5; cdr3_aa: CASSYGLGNTEAFF; cdr3_nt: TGTGCCAGCAGTTACGGGCTGGGGAACACTGAAGCTTTCTTT
d_call: .; j_call: TRBJ2-6; clone_size: .; cdr3_length: 17; v_call: TRBV5-1; cdr3_aa: CASSLFGPTSGANGLTF; cdr3_nt: TGCGCCAGCAGCTTGTTTGGGCCGACATCTGGGGCCAACGGCCTGACTTTC
d_call: .; j_call: TRBJ1-3; clone_size: .; cdr3_length: 16; v_call: TRBV7-3; cdr3_aa: CASSLNPGSSGNTIYF; cdr3_nt: TGTGCCAGCAGCTTAAACCCAGGATCCTCTGGAAACACCATATATTTT
d_call: TRBD2; j_call: TRBJ2-3; clone_size: .; cdr3_length: 15; v_call: TRBV9; cdr3_aa: CASSVAGGTSDTQYF; cdr3_nt: TGTGCCAGCAGCGTAGCGGGGGGGACTTCAGATACGCAGTATTTT
d_call: TRBD1; j_call: TRBJ1-1; clone_size: .; cdr3_length: 14; v_call: TRBV5-1; cdr3_aa: CASSLGGTGAVAFF; cdr3_nt: TGCGCCAGCAGCTTGGGGGGAACAGGGGCGGTAGCTTTCTTT
d_call: .; j_call: TRBJ2-7; clone_size: .; cdr3_length: 15; v_call: TRBV6-5; cdr3_aa: CASSYPTGRGYEQYF; cdr3_nt: TGTGCCAGCAGTTACCCAACGGGCAGGGGCTACGAGCAGTACTTC
d_call: .; j_call: TRBJ1-1; clone_size: .; cdr3_length: 16; v_call: TRBV11-2; cdr3_aa: CASSPPGLAEWAEAFF; cdr3_nt: TGTGCCAGCAGCCCCCCGGGGTTGGCAGAGTGGGCTGAAGCTTTCTTT
d_call: .; j_call: TRBJ1-6; clone_size: .; cdr3_length: 16; v_call: TRBV30; cdr3_aa: CAWTNPGFNYNSPLHF; cdr3_nt: TGTGCCTGGACCAATCCAGGGTTTAACTATAATTCACCCCTCCACTTT
d_call: .; j_call: TRBJ1-4; clone_size: .; cdr3_length: 12; v_call: TRBV6-6; cdr3_aa: CASSYSAPGLFF; cdr3_nt: TGTGCCAGCAGTTACTCTGCCCCCGGACTGTTTTTT
d_call: TRBD1; j_call: TRBJ2-7; clone_size: .; cdr3_length: 17; v_call: TRBV11-2; cdr3_aa: CASSSHRGTGGSYEQYF; cdr3_nt: TGTGCCAGCAGCTCCCATCGTGGGACAGGGGGTTCCTACGAGCAGTACTTC
d_call: .; j_call: TRBJ1-1; clone_size: .; cdr3_length: 15; v_call: TRBV28; cdr3_aa: CASSGAGRPNTEAFF; cdr3_nt: TGTGCCAGCAGTGGAGCGGGACGGCCGAACACTGAAGCTTTCTTT
d_call: .; j_call: TRBJ1-1; clone_size: .; cdr3_length: 12; v_call: TRBV30; cdr3_aa: CAWIGSTIEAFF; cdr3_nt: TGTGCCTGGATCGGGTCTACCATTGAAGCTTTCTTT
d_call: .; j_call: TRBJ2-5; clone_size: .; cdr3_length: 16; v_call: TRBV6-5; cdr3_aa: CASSYGSGRYQETQYF; cdr3_nt: TGTGCCAGCAGTTATGGATCAGGGAGGTACCAAGAGACCCAGTACTTC
d_call: .; j_call: TRBJ2-7; clone_size: .; cdr3_length: 14; v_call: TRBV27; cdr3_aa: CASSFRQRLYEQYF; cdr3_nt: TGTGCCAGCAGTTTTAGGCAGCGACTCTACGAGCAGTACTTC